The 14 T cell receptor beta chains below all came from one sample that was sequenced in a study of blood T cell repertoires in COVID-19. Profiling relied on immunoSEQ multiplex PCR, and the TCRdb table lists in-frame clones only, not all of them. The table has about 140,000 clones, 80% to 90% seen once. Sequenced material: peripheral blood. Receptors were obtained from a woman over 75 with acute or convalescent COVID-19.

V and J are TRBV30 and TRBJ1-6; D is undetermined. CDR1 is GTSNPN, CDR2 SVGIG, per germline (reference sequence). CDR3 length: 15 residues. Deletions cut 0 bases from V and 10 bases from J, with 16 bases between. Here the CDR3 reads CAWSVLSRIGSPLHF. CDR3 nucleotide sequence: TGTGCCTGGAGTGTACTCTCCAGGATCGGCTCACCCCTCCACTTT. The whole variable domain, filled in from reference TRBV30 and TRBJ1-6, reads SQTIHQWPATLVQPVGSPLSLECTVEGTSNPNLYWYRQAAGRGLQLLFYSVGIGQISSEVPQNLSASRPQDRQFILSSKKLLLSDSGFYLCAWSVLSRIGSPLHFGNGTRLTVT.

This chain links TRBV19 with TRBJ1-2; 7 bases map to TRBD1. The CDR3 sequence is 14 residues long. The junction had 9 bases not matched to a gene; V was cut back by 7 bases and J by 4 bases. Germline V CDR1 and CDR2: LNHDA, SQIVND (reference sequence). In DNA, the CDR3 is TGTGCCAGTATCACGACAGGGCGCGCCTATGGCTACACCTTC. As protein: CASITTGRAYGYTF.

The chain is built from TRBV5-1 and TRBJ1-2; D is ambiguous. V was pared by 4 bases and J by 0 bases, with 19 bases between. Looked up from germline, CDR1 is SGHRS and CDR2 is YFSETQ. The CDR3 has 17 amino acids. The CDR3 region has the DNA TGCGCCAGCAGCCTGGACGCGGGGATGGTCCCTAACTATGGCTACACCTTC. Protein product: CASSLDAGMVPNYGYTF.

This chain connects TRBV7-9 to TRBJ1-1, with TRBD1 matching over 11 bases. Germline CDR1 reads SEHNR; CDR2 reads FQNEAQ (reference sequence). Unmatched junction bases numbered 4, after V lost 4 bases and J lost 3 bases. The CDR3 loop spans 15 amino acids. CDR3 DNA sequence: TGTGCCAGCAGCTCGGGACAGGGGGTAGACACTGAAGCTTTCTTT. Its protein is CASSSGQGVDTEAFF. Full variable domain (remainder filled in from reference TRBV7-9 and TRBJ1-1): DTGVSQNPRHKITKRGQNVTFRCDPISEHNRLYWYRQTLGQGPEFLTYFQNEAQLEKSRLLSDRFSAERPKGSFSTLEIQRTEQGDSAMYLCASSSGQGVDTEAFFGQGTRLTVV.

J is TRBJ2-5 and V is TRBV25-1; D is undetermined. The germline gives CDR1 MGHDK, CDR2 SYGVNS. The CDR3 totals 18 residues. The V end was cut by 2 bases, the J end by 7 bases, with 26 bases between. In nucleotides, the CDR3 is TGTGCCAGCAGTGAACCCCTCCGATTAGCTCCCTTTGGCGGGACCCAGTACTTC. Protein product: CASSEPLRLAPFGGTQYF.

The chain has TRBV3-1 (or the pseudogene TRBV3-2) and TRBJ2-5, with 8 positions matching TRBD2. This CDR3 is built from 18 residues. After removal of 1 base from V and 5 bases from J, the junction contained 15 bases not matched to a gene. Germline lookup yields CDR1 LGHDT and CDR2 YNNKEL (reference sequence). Here the CDR3 reads CASSQVSGAGAGGETQYF. The CDR3 nucleotides read TGTGCCAGCAGCCAAGTCAGTGGAGCGGGGGCCGGCGGGGAGACCCAGTACTTC.

The rearrangement uses TRBV18 and TRBJ1-2; D is unresolved. CDR1 and CDR2 (germline): KGHSH, LQKENI. Trimming left V 2 bases short and J 2 bases short, with 9 bases between. The CDR3 covers 14 residues. The CDR3 sequence is CASSPVSLNYGYTF. CDR3 nucleotides: TGTGCCAGCTCACCAGTCTCCTTAAACTATGGCTACACCTTC.

In this sample, this clone turned up once. The chain is built from TRBV7-2 and TRBJ1-1; perhaps TRBD1 as D (6 bases). The CDR3 spans 15 residues. Trimming removed 4 bases at V and 0 bases at J, with 12 bases between. Germline lookup yields CDR1 SGHTA and CDR2 FQGNSA. Here the CDR3 reads CASSSTGNLNTEAFF. Here the CDR3 DNA reads TGTGCCAGCAGCTCCACAGGGAATCTGAACACTGAAGCTTTCTTT.

The chain recombines TRBV4-2 with TRBJ2-5, with TRBD1 matching 8 bases. J was trimmed by 1 base and V by 4 bases; bases with no gene match: 5. This CDR3 contains 15 residues. Looked up from germline, CDR1 is LGHNA and CDR2 is YNFKEQ. The DNA of the CDR3 is TGTGCCAGCAGCCCTCGTCAGGGGGCCCAAGAGACCCAGTACTTC. Translated: CASSPRQGAQETQYF.

This chain links TRBV6-5 with TRBJ2-1, with 8 bases matching TRBD2. This CDR3 has 14 amino acids. CDR1 is MNHEY, CDR2 SVGAGI, per germline. J was trimmed by 8 bases and V by 5 bases; bases with no gene match: 8. The CDR3 region is CASSKPGGAYEQFF. CDR3 nucleotide sequence: TGTGCCAGCAGTAAGCCCGGGGGGGCCTATGAGCAGTTCTTC.

This rearrangement joins TRBV4-1 to TRBJ2-3; 10 nucleotides line up with TRBD2. V dropped 4 bases and J dropped 1; count of bases not matched to a gene: 8. Germline V gene sequence: CDR1 MGHRA, CDR2 YSYEKL. This CDR3 is built from 17 residues. The CDR3 DNA follows: TGCGCCAGCAGCCTCCGAACTAGCGGGGCCCGCACAGATACGCAGTATTTT. Protein product: CASSLRTSGARTDTQYF.

The rearrangement uses TRBV7-9 and TRBJ1-6; the D gene is possibly TRBD1 (6 bases). This CDR3 is 14 amino acids long. Per germline, CDR1 SEHNR and CDR2 FQNEAQ (reference sequence). V was shortened by 1 base and J by 8 bases, with 9 bases between the two germline ends. CDR3 region: CASSLEGVYSPLHF. The CDR3 nucleotides read TGTGCCAGCAGCTTAGAGGGGGTTTATTCACCCCTCCACTTT.

This rearrangement joins TRBV6-2 or TRBV6-3 to TRBJ1-1; D may be TRBD1 (6 bases). V gave up 0 bases and J gave up 5 bases, with 19 bases separating them. Germline CDR1 MNHEY, CDR2 SVGEGT. CDR3 length: 17 amino acids. CDR3 coding DNA: TGTGCCAGCAGTTACTCAATCATTAAACAGGGAAGGACTGAAGCTTTCTTT. It is translated as CASSYSIIKQGRTEAFF.

The chain combines TRBV5-1 with TRBJ1-2, with 8 bases that match TRBD1. The CDR3 extends over 14 amino acids. With V trimmed by 0 bases and J by 6 bases, 4 bases remained unmatched. From germline, CDR1 is SGHRS and CDR2 YFSETQ. This CDR3 is CASSLGQGLNGYTF. CDR3 sequence (DNA): TGCGCCAGCAGCTTGGGACAGGGGCTCAATGGCTACACCTTC.